This entry lists 19 T cell receptor beta chains sequenced from one sample in a study of neurological immune-mediated disorders. TCRdb reanalysed the 5' RACE reads using MiXCR and keeps one entry per CDR3 protein. The data hold tens of thousands of distinct CDR3 sequences, with 2.5% observed a single time. The sample consisted of PBMCs. The receptors were gathered from a man aged 50-60 years with multiple sclerosis.

Ten or more counts support this clonotype. The rearrangement links TRBV24-1 to TRBJ2-2, with D tentatively TRBD1 or TRBD2 (6 bases each). From germline, CDR1 is KGHDR and CDR2 SFDVKD. V lost 2 bases to trimming and J lost 5 bases, with 8 bases between them. The CDR3 has 14 amino acids. In DNA form, the CDR3 reads TGTGCCACCAGTGATTGGGGGGCAACCGGGGAGCTGTTTTTT. Its protein is CATSDWGATGELFF.

Ten or more counts support this clonotype. The chain links TRBV10-2 to TRBJ2-7; D may match TRBD1 or TRBD2 (5 bases each). Germline CDR1 reads WSHSY; CDR2 reads SAAADI. CDR3 size: 14 residues. V dropped 0 bases and J dropped 3 bases, with 9 bases sitting between them. CDR3 sequence (DNA): TGCGCCAGCAGTGAGTCAGATGGGGGCTACGAGCAGTACTTC. It yields the protein CASSESDGGYEQYF.

The chain combines TRBV6-1 with TRBJ1-5; TRBD1 matches at 12 bases. The CDR3 has 16 residues. Germline lookup yields CDR1 MNHNS and CDR2 SASEGT. V lost 6 bases, J lost 2 bases, and 5 bases stayed unmatched. The CDR3 DNA is TGTGCCAGCAGGGGACAGGGGGCTATGGGCAATCAGCCCCAGCATTTT. Translated, it gives CASRGQGAMGNQPQHF.

This clonotype was seen at least ten times. The chain is built from TRBV20-1 and TRBJ2-5; no clear D. Trimming removed 0 bases at V and 2 bases at J, with 16 bases between. The CDR3 consists of 16 residues. The germline CDR1 and CDR2 sequences are DFQATT and SNEGSKA (reference sequence). CDR3 amino acids: CSARDPTIATQETQYF. Here the CDR3 DNA reads TGCAGTGCTAGAGATCCCACTATAGCCACACAAGAGACCCAGTACTTC.

This clonotype showed up many times. The V call is TRBV29-1, the J call TRBJ2-3; 14 bases agree with TRBD2. V lost 6 bases and J lost 0; bases outside the gene matches: 8. CDR3 length: 17 amino acids. Germline V CDR1 and CDR2: SQVTM, ANQGSEA. The CDR3 DNA sequence: TGCAGCGTCTCCGGGACTAGCGGGGGTCTTAGCACAGATACGCAGTATTTT. Translated, it gives CSVSGTSGGLSTDTQYF.

This clonotype was found many times. The V gene is TRBV6-5, the J gene TRBJ1-4; a weak D match, TRBD1 (6 bases). CDR1 and CDR2 from the germline V gene are MNHEY and SVGAGI. V dropped 6 bases and J dropped 3 bases, with 26 bases sitting between them. The CDR3 spans 19 residues. CDR3 sequence: CASRQWGYPQGSANEKLFF. The CDR3 nucleotides are TGTGCCAGCAGGCAATGGGGGTACCCACAGGGATCAGCTAATGAAAAACTGTTTTTT.

In its sample, this clonotype was seen many times. The CDR3 DNA follows: TGCGCCAGCAGCCGGGACAGGGGGAATGAAAAACTGTTTTTT. Amino acid sequence: CASSRDRGNEKLFF. The chain links TRBV5-1 to TRBJ1-4, with TRBD1 identical over 11 bases. The germline gives CDR1 SGHRS, CDR2 YFSETQ. V dropped 4 bases and J dropped 5; count of bases not matched to a gene: 1. This CDR3 comprises 14 residues.

About this clonotype: This may be a read error, as it is one base from a much larger clone. Because the CDR3 is missing its conserved closing phenylalanine or tryptophan, this is likely a read error. The V gene is TRBV24-1, the J gene TRBJ2-2; D uncertain. The CDR3 runs 14 residues. Germline CDR1 is KGHDR and CDR2 is SFDVKD. Between the trimmed V and J ends, which lost 7 bases and 4 bases, there was a span of 12 bases. CDR3 nucleotides: TGTGCCACCAGGTCACCGGTGGGCACCGGGGAGCTGTTTATT. As protein: CATRSPVGTGELFI.

This clonotype was seen repeatedly, ten times or more. The V gene is TRBV12-3 or TRBV12-4, the J gene TRBJ2-6; D not resolved. Trimming stripped 6 bases from V and 1 base from J, with 16 bases between. The CDR3 extends over 17 amino acids. The CDR3 region has the DNA TGTGCCAGCAGATCAACCCCGGTCGGGTCTGGGGCCAACGTCCTGACTTTC. Translated, it gives CASRSTPVGSGANVLTF.

This clonotype showed up many times. The chain combines TRBV12-3 or TRBV12-4 with TRBJ2-7; TRBD1 or TRBD2 may be the D gene (5 bases each). The CDR3 is 13 residues long. V lost 5 bases, J lost 6 bases, and 14 bases lay in between. CDR3 loop: CASSPLGPPEQYF. DNA of the CDR3: TGTGCCAGCAGTCCGCTGGGACCTCCCGAGCAGTACTTC.

This clonotype was seen many times. The genes are TRBV14 and TRBJ1-1; D is uncertain. The CDR3 is 14 amino acids. Germline V CDR1 and CDR2: SGHDN, FVKESK. V was pared by 1 base and J by 0 bases, with 6 bases between. The CDR3 DNA reads as TGTGCCAGCAGCCAAGCTGGAATGAACACTGAAGCTTTCTTT. As protein: CASSQAGMNTEAFF.

This clonotype is labeled as medium-sized. This chain links TRBV5-6 with TRBJ2-3; 10 nucleotides agree with TRBD2. Germline V lookup: CDR1 SGHDT, CDR2 YYEEEE. Trimming at V came to 4 bases and at J to 2 bases, leaving 7 bases not matched to a gene. There are 16 residues in the CDR3. The CDR3 sequence is CASSTPLAGVTDTQYF. In DNA form, the CDR3 reads TGTGCCAGCAGCACTCCCCTAGCGGGGGTCACAGATACGCAGTATTTT.

This clonotype was recorded at least ten times. V and J are TRBV12-3 or TRBV12-4 and TRBJ2-2; a possible D gene is TRBD2 (5 bases). With 3 bases removed from V and 2 bases from J, the gap between germline ends came to 13 bases. This CDR3 is 16 amino acids long. The CDR3, as DNA: TGTGCCAGCAGTTTTCTAGGGAGACGTAACACCGGGGAGCTGTTTTTT. Translating gives CASSFLGRRNTGELFF.

This clonotype was picked up many times. This chain connects TRBV27 to TRBJ2-7; 7 positions match TRBD2. The J segment lost 3 bases and the V segment lost 6 bases, leaving 5 bases of the junction unmatched. Per the germline V gene, CDR1 is MNHEY and CDR2 is SMNVEV (reference sequence). The CDR3 totals 13 residues. CDR3: CASSLGGNYEQYF. The CDR3 coding sequence is TGTGCCAGCAGCCTCGGGGGGAACTACGAGCAGTACTTC.

Ten or more counts support this clonotype. This chain uses TRBV29-1 with TRBJ2-1; D possibly matches TRBD1 or TRBD2 (5 bases each). Trimming took 4 bases from V and 3 from J, leaving 13 bases between them. The CDR3 sequence is 14 residues long. Germline V lookup: CDR1 SQVTM, CDR2 ANQGSEA. The DNA of the CDR3 is TGCAGCGTTGCAGGGACGGTTAACTACAATGAGCAGTTCTTC. This encodes CSVAGTVNYNEQFF.

At least ten counts were recorded for this clonotype. The CDR3 DNA reads TGTGCCAGCAGCGCCCTAGAGGGTAAATACAATGAGCAGTTCTTC. Its translation is CASSALEGKYNEQFF. The rearrangement joins TRBV6-2 or TRBV6-3 to TRBJ2-1; weak D call: TRBD2 (5 bases). The germline CDR1 and CDR2 sequences are MNHEY and SVGEGT. Trimming pared 6 bases from V and 4 bases from J, leaving 16 bases between. The CDR3 contains 15 residues.

The sample holds many counts of this clonotype. The rearrangement joins TRBV19 to TRBJ2-2; possible D gene TRBD1, 5 bases. V was cut by 1 base and J by 5 bases, with 8 bases left in between. This CDR3 comprises 14 residues. Germline CDR1 is LNHDA and CDR2 is SQIVND (reference sequence). CDR3 DNA sequence: TGTGCCAGTAGTATAGGGGGCTGGACCGGGGAGCTGTTTTTT. The encoded protein is CASSIGGWTGELFF.

Many counts were recorded for this clonotype. The rearrangement links TRBV7-6 to TRBJ2-3; no firm D call. The V gene's germline CDR1 is SGHVS and CDR2 FNYEAQ. CDR3 length: 14 amino acids. V lost 0 bases, J lost 0 bases, and 4 bases lay in between. This chain's CDR3 is CASSLAASTDTQYF. The CDR3 DNA is TGTGCCAGCAGCTTAGCTGCTAGCACAGATACGCAGTATTTT.

This clonotype was seen many times. Relative to the germline gene, one junction end is altered; a read error may explain this. This sequence joins TRBV9 and TRBJ1-5; D might be TRBD1 (5 bases). Per the germline V gene, CDR1 is SGDLS and CDR2 is YYNGEE. This CDR3 contains 15 residues. CDR3 sequence (DNA): TGTGCCAGCAGCGTAGGGGGGATAAGCAATCAGCCCCAGAATTTT. This encodes CASSVGGISNQPQNF.